This T cell receptor beta chain came from a study of T-cell reconstitution after alpha-beta-depleted transplantation in children. This CDR3 has 14 residues. Trimming took 6 bases from V and 10 from J; bases not matched to a gene: 7. Looked up from germline, CDR1 is ENHRY and CDR2 is SYGVKD. Many counts were recorded for this clonotype. Using unique molecular identifiers, the investigators prepared the TCRbeta library. Each CDR3 protein gets one entry after TCRdb re-called the PCR reads with MiXCR. This table has around 240,000 distinct CDR3 sequences, around 9.7% appearing once. The chain links TRBV10-3 to TRBJ1-6, with 9 positions matching TRBD1. The source material was PBMCs from the stem cell graft donor, sampled from the stem cell graft. The TCR was taken from a human donor who donated a stem cell graft to a child with SCID. Written as DNA, the CDR3 is TGTGCCATCAGCCCGGACAGGGGAGAATCACCCCTCCACTTT. Residues: CAISPDRGESPLHF.